This is a list of T cell receptor beta chains from one sample in a study of blood T cell repertoires in COVID-19. Here immunoSEQ multiplex PCR was the method, and the copy in TCRdb shows in-frame clones only, minus some. This sample carries over 150,000 clones, around 79% of them seen once, and the ten largest clones take around 17%. The material sequenced was PBMCs or T cells enriched from blood (not recorded which). These receptors originate from a woman in her 70s in a cohort exposed to, infected with or recovered from COVID-19 (not recorded which). The CDR3 runs from the conserved cysteine through the conserved F or W. D genes are given only for firm matches. Clone size is not always given. Where it is, it says once, few, many or a class for expanded clones.

cdr3_nt cdr3_aa v_call d_call j_call clone_size
TGTGCCATCAGCGGGACAGTCTCTGGAAACACCATATATTTT CAISGTVSGNTIYF TRBV10-3 TRBD1 TRBJ1-3 NA
TGTGCCAGCAGTAACGACAGAAACTATGGCTACACCTTC CASSNDRNYGYTF TRBV7-2 NA TRBJ1-2 NA
TGCGCCAGCAGCCCACTAGCGGAGTACAATGAGCAGTTCTTC CASSPLAEYNEQFF TRBV5-1 TRBD2 TRBJ2-1 NA
TGCGCCAGCAGCTTAGCGGTCTCTGGAAACACCATATATTTT CASSLAVSGNTIYF TRBV5-1 NA TRBJ1-3 NA
TGTGCCAGCAGTTACCTCGTACAAATCTATGGCTACACCTTC CASSYLVQIYGYTF TRBV6-5 NA TRBJ1-2 NA
TGTGCCAGCAGCCTCGACTTGAACACTGAAGCTTTCTTT CASSLDLNTEAFF TRBV7-9 NA TRBJ1-1 once
TGTGCCAGCAGCGAAGCTAGCGCAGCGTACAATGAGCAGTTCTTC CASSEASAAYNEQFF TRBV5-4 NA TRBJ2-1 NA
TGTGCCAGCAGTTACGTCACTAGCGGGAGGGCCGCTGAGCAGTTCTTC CASSYVTSGRAAEQFF TRBV6-5 TRBD2 TRBJ2-1 NA
TGTGCTAGCAGCCCGCTAGCATCAGATACGCAGTATTTT CASSPLASDTQYF TRBV7-7 NA TRBJ2-3 NA
TGCGCCAGCAGCTCCCTCTGGGGGGACTACAGCAATGAGCAGTTCTTC CASSSLWGDYSNEQFF TRBV5-1 TRBD2 TRBJ2-1 NA
TGCGCCAGCGGAGGGACAGGGTGGAATGAGCAGTTCTTC CASGGTGWNEQFF TRBV5-1 TRBD1 TRBJ2-1 NA
TGTGCCACCAGTGATTTCGTGGGAGATGAGCAGTTCTTC CATSDFVGDEQFF TRBV24-1 NA TRBJ2-1 once
TGTGCCAGCAGCCAAGCAGGGGAGGGAGCTTTCTTT CASSQAGEGAFF TRBV3-1/TRBV3-2 NA TRBJ1-1 NA
TGTGCCATCCCGGGGGAGCACAATAGCAATCAGCCCCAGCATTTT CAIPGEHNSNQPQHF TRBV6-4 NA TRBJ1-5 few
TGTGCCAGTAGTCCTCAGTTTGGTGAGCAGTTCTTC CASSPQFGEQFF TRBV19 NA TRBJ2-1 NA
TGTGCCAGCAGCGCAACCTTTAGCGGGAGGGCCTTGGATGAGCAGTTCTTC CASSATFSGRALDEQFF TRBV3-1/TRBV3-2 TRBD2 TRBJ2-1 NA
TGTGCCAGCAGTGGGGCTAGTACCTACAATGAGCAGTTCTTC CASSGASTYNEQFF TRBV28 NA TRBJ2-1 NA
TGTGCCAGCAGTGAGCGCAGGAACTATGGCTACACCTTC CASSERRNYGYTF TRBV6-1 NA TRBJ1-2 NA
TGTGCCAGCTCACCCTACCTTACAGGGGCCGACTCCTACGAGCAGTACTTC CASSPYLTGADSYEQYF TRBV18 TRBD1 TRBJ2-7 NA
TGTGCCAGCACTAGCACAGATACGCAGTATTTT CASTSTDTQYF TRBV2 NA TRBJ2-3 once
TGTGCCAGCATCAAAACCGGGGTTGACTACAATGAGCAGTTCTTC CASIKTGVDYNEQFF TRBV6-5 NA TRBJ2-1 once
TGTGCCAGCAGCGTCACAGGGGATCACGAGCAGTACTTC CASSVTGDHEQYF TRBV7-3 TRBD1 TRBJ2-7 many
TGTGCCAGCAAGAGGGAGGGCATTAGCAATCAGCCCCAGCATTTT CASKREGISNQPQHF TRBV2 NA TRBJ1-5 NA
TGTGCCATCAGTGAGTCCGAGCCTAGGAATTCACCCCTCCACTTT CAISESEPRNSPLHF TRBV10-3 NA TRBJ1-6 NA
TGTGCCAGCAGTTTCAAGGGACAGGGCCTGGGTGAAGCTTTCTTT CASSFKGQGLGEAFF TRBV6-6 TRBD1 TRBJ1-1 NA
TGTGCCAGCAGCCAACACCCAGGACAGGGACCCTCCTACGAGCAGTACTTC CASSQHPGQGPSYEQYF TRBV3-1/TRBV3-2 TRBD1 TRBJ2-7 NA
TGTGCCAGCAGCCTTATAGACTTACATCATACGCAGTATTTT CASSLIDLHHTQYF TRBV3-1/TRBV3-2 NA TRBJ2-3 NA
TGTGCCAGCAGTTACTTGGTCAAGCTTGGTTCACCCCTCCACTTT CASSYLVKLGSPLHF TRBV6-5 NA TRBJ1-6 NA
TGTGCCAGCAGACGCGGATTACTCTATGGCTACACCTTC CASRRGLLYGYTF TRBV28 NA TRBJ1-2 NA
TGTGCCAGCAGCTTAGACTTGTTTAACTATGGCTACACCTTC CASSLDLFNYGYTF TRBV7-8 NA TRBJ1-2 NA
TGTGCCAGCAGCAATCGTGAGTCTTGCAGGGTAAAACTGTTTTTT CASSNRESCRVKLFF TRBV21-1 NA TRBJ1-4 few
TGTGCCAGCAGTGTAAGGGGGGGGGTCCGGAGGGCCTACGAGCAGTACTTC CASSVRGGVRRAYEQYF TRBV2 NA TRBJ2-7 NA
TGTGCCAGTGGACAGGGGAATAATTCACCCCTCCACTTT CASGQGNNSPLHF TRBV2 TRBD1 TRBJ1-6 NA
TGTGCCAGCAGCCAAGGGTCCGGGACAGGGAATTCACCCCTCCACTTT CASSQGSGTGNSPLHF TRBV3-1/TRBV3-2 TRBD1 TRBJ1-6 NA
TGTGCCAGCAGCTTACAAAACGAGCAGTACTTC CASSLQNEQYF TRBV11-3 NA TRBJ2-7 NA
TGCAGGGTGGGAGGCAATCAGCCCCAGCATTTT CRVGGNQPQHF TRBV20-1 NA TRBJ1-5 NA
TGCGCCAGCAGCCAAGAACCCCTAGCGGGGGCAGAGACCCAGTACTTC CASSQEPLAGAETQYF TRBV4-3 TRBD2 TRBJ2-5 NA
TGTGCCAGCAGCGCCCAGGGCCTCGGAGATTCACCCCTCCACTTT CASSAQGLGDSPLHF TRBV9 NA TRBJ1-6 NA
TGTGCCAGCTCACCCTCGGCAGGGAGGAATGAAAAACTGTTTTTT CASSPSAGRNEKLFF TRBV18 NA TRBJ1-4 NA
TGTGCCAGCAGCCATCTAGCGGGGACTGGGGCCAACGTCCTGACTTTC CASSHLAGTGANVLTF TRBV5-4 TRBD2 TRBJ2-6 NA
TGTGCCATCAGCGGGACAGGGGCAAGCAATCAGCCCCAGCATTTT CAISGTGASNQPQHF TRBV10-3 TRBD1 TRBJ1-5 NA
TGTGCCAGCAGCTTGAGGGACAGCTTCTCTGGAAACACCATATATTTT CASSLRDSFSGNTIYF TRBV11-2 TRBD1 TRBJ1-3 few
TGTGCCAGCGCTGGGAGGGAGAATAATTCACCCCTCCACTTT CASAGRENNSPLHF TRBV2 NA TRBJ1-6 NA
TGTGCCAGTAGCCCCAGGGGGCTGGGGTACGAGCAGTACTTC CASSPRGLGYEQYF TRBV19 TRBD1 TRBJ2-7 NA
TGTGCCAGCAGTGAAGCGGGGACTAGCGGATCCTACGAGCAGTACTTC CASSEAGTSGSYEQYF TRBV6-1 TRBD2 TRBJ2-7 NA
TGTGCCACCAGTGATCCCGGGGGGACAGGGGAAGAGACCCAGTACTTC CATSDPGGTGEETQYF TRBV24-1 TRBD1 TRBJ2-5 few
TGTGCCAGCAGCTTGAACGCAGGAGGAATTGAAGCTTTCTTT CASSLNAGGIEAFF TRBV5-5 NA TRBJ1-1 NA
TGCGCCAGCAGCCAAAAAGGGGACAGCGAGCAGTACTTC CASSQKGDSEQYF TRBV4-3 TRBD1 TRBJ2-7 NA
TGTGCCAGTAGCCCGGGACAGGGGTTTTTAACTAATGAAAAACTGTTTTTT CASSPGQGFLTNEKLFF TRBV19 TRBD1 TRBJ1-4 NA
TGTGCCAGCAGCTATACCCAGACAGGGTTTTGGCGCGATGGCTACACCTTC CASSYTQTGFWRDGYTF TRBV7-9 TRBD1 TRBJ1-2 NA
TGTGCCAGCAGTGCCCGCCAAGAGACCCAGTACTTC CASSARQETQYF TRBV25-1 NA TRBJ2-5 NA
TGCGCCAGCAGCCTCGCTAGCGGTACTTACAATGAGCAGTTCTTC CASSLASGTYNEQFF TRBV5-1 TRBD2 TRBJ2-1 NA
TGTGCCAGCTCACCTCCAAACTATGGTGAGCAGTTCTTC CASSPPNYGEQFF TRBV18 NA TRBJ2-1 NA
TGTGCCAGCAGCAAAGCGGGAACTAGCGGGTCGTTGGCCAAAAACATTCAGTACTTC CASSKAGTSGSLAKNIQYF TRBV6-2/TRBV6-3 TRBD2 TRBJ2-4 NA
TGTGCCAGCAGCTTATCGGGGGGGATTAACGAGCAGTACTTC CASSLSGGINEQYF TRBV13 TRBD2 TRBJ2-7 NA
TGTGCCACCAGCAGAGATCCTAGGGGGACAGGGCCCGCAGATACGCAGTATTTT CATSRDPRGTGPADTQYF TRBV15 TRBD1 TRBJ2-3 NA
TGCGCCAGCAGCCTACAGGGTGGTGTTTCAGATACGCAGTATTTT CASSLQGGVSDTQYF TRBV5-1 NA TRBJ2-3 NA
TGTGCCAGCAGCTTCCTGGACAGAGTCAACTATGGCTACACCTTC CASSFLDRVNYGYTF TRBV7-2 NA TRBJ1-2 NA
TGTGCCAGCAGTTTAGGTACAGGGGGTGCTGGAAACACCATATATTTT CASSLGTGGAGNTIYF TRBV28 TRBD1 TRBJ1-3 NA